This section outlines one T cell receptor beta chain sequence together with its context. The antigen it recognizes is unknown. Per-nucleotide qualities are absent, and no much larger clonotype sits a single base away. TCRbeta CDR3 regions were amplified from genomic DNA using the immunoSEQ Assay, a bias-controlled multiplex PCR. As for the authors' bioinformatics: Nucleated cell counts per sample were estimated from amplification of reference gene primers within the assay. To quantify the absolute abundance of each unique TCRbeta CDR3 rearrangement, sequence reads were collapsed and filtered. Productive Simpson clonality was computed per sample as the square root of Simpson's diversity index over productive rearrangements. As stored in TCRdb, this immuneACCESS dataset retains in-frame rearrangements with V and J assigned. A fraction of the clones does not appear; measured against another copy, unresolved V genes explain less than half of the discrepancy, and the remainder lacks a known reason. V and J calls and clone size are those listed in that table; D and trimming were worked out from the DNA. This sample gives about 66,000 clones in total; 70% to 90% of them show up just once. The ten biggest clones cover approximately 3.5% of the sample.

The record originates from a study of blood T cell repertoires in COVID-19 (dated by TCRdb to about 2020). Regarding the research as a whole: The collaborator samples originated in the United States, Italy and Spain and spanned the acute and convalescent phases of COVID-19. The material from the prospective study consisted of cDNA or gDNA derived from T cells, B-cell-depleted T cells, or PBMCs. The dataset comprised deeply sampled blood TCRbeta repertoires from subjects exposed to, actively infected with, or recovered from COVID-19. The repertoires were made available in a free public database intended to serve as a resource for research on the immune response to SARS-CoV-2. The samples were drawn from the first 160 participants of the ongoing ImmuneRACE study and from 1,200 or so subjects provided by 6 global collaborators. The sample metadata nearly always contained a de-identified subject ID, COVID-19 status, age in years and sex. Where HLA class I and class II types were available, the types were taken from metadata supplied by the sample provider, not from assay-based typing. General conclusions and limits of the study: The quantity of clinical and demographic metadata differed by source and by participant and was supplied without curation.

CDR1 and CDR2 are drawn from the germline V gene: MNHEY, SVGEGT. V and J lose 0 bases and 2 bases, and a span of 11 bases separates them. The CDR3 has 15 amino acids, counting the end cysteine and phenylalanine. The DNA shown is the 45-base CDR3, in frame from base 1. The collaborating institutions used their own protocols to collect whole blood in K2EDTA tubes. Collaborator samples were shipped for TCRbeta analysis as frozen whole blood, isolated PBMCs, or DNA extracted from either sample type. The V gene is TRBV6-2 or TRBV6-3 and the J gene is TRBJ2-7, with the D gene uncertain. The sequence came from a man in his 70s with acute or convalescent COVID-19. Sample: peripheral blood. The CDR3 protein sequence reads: CASSYSNYTAYEQYF. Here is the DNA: TGTGCCAGCAGTTACTCGAACTATACCGCCTACGAGCAGTACTTC.